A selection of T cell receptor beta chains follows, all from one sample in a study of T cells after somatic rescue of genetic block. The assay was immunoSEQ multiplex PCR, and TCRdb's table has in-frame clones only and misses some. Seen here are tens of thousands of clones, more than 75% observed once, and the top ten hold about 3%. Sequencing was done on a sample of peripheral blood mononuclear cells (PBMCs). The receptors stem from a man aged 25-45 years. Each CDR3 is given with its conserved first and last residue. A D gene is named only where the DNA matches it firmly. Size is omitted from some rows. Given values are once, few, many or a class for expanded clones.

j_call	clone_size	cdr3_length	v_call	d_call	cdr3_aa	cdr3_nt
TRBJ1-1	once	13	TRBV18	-	CASSPPSAREAFF	TGTGCCAGCTCACCACCGTCCGCCAGAGAAGCTTTCTTT
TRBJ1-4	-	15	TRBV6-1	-	CASSEALATNEKLFF	TGTGCCAGCAGTGAAGCGTTAGCAACTAATGAAAAACTGTTTTTT
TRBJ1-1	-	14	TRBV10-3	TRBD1	CATQWTGEGTEAFF	TGTGCCACACAGTGGACAGGGGAGGGCACTGAAGCTTTCTTT
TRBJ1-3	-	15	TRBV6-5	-	CASSYSRTGGNTIYF	TGTGCCAGCAGTTACTCCAGGACGGGAGGAAACACCATATATTTT
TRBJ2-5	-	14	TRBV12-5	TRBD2	CASGLVTSGKTQYF	TGTGCTAGTGGTTTGGTGACTAGCGGTAAGACCCAGTACTTC
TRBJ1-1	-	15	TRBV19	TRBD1	CASRRRDSLSTEAFF	TGTGCCAGTAGAAGGAGGGACAGTTTGAGCACTGAAGCTTTCTTT
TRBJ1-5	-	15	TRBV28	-	CASSPVRVGNQPQHF	TGTGCCAGCAGCCCAGTCAGGGTTGGTAATCAGCCCCAGCATTTT
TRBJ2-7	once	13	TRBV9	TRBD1	CASSVTGAGEQYF	TGTGCCAGCAGCGTGACAGGGGCGGGAGAGCAGTACTTC
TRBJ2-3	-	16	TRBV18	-	CASSPPYREYTDTQYF	TGTGCCAGCTCACCACCGTACAGGGAGTACACAGATACGCAGTATTTT
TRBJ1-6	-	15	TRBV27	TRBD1	CASSPIGQGHSPLHF	TGTGCCAGCAGTCCCATTGGACAGGGACATTCACCCCTCCACTTT
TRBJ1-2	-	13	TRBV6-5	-	CASRESANYGYTF	TGTGCCAGCAGGGAATCCGCTAACTATGGCTACACCTTC
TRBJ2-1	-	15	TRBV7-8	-	CASSLAGARGHEQFF	TGTGCCAGCAGCTTAGCTGGGGCCCGGGGGCATGAGCAGTTCTTC
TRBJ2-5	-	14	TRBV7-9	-	CASSFGARTETQYF	TGTGCCAGCAGCTTTGGGGCCCGGACAGAGACCCAGTACTTC
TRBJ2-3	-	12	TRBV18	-	CASSLAPDTQYF	TGTGCCAGCTCGCTAGCCCCGGATACGCAGTATTTT
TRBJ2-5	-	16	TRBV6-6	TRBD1	CASSGSDRGRLETQYF	TGTGCCAGCAGTGGTTCCGACAGGGGGCGGCTAGAGACCCAGTACTTC
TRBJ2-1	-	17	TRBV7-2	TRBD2	CASSLEGGGAKYNEQFF	TGTGCCAGCAGCTTAGAGGGCGGGGGGGCGAAGTACAATGAGCAGTTCTTC
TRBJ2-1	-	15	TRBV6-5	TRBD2	CASRTSASGYNEQFF	TGTGCCAGCAGGACATCGGCTAGCGGCTACAATGAGCAGTTCTTC
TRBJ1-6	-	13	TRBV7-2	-	CASSSGSLSPLHF	TGTGCCAGCAGTTCCGGGTCCTTGTCCCCCCTCCACTTT
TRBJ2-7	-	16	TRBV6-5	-	CASSYSPVGRSYEQYF	TGTGCCAGCAGTTACTCACCGGTGGGTCGTTCCTACGAGCAGTACTTC
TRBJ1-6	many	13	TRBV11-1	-	CASSFLDNSPLHF	TGTGCCAGCAGCTTCCTGGATAATTCACCCCTCCACTTT
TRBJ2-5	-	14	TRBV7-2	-	CASSFDSLQETQYF	TGTGCCAGCAGCTTCGACAGCCTCCAAGAGACCCAGTACTTC
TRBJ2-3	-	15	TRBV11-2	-	CASSLAGTTLDTQYF	TGTGCCAGCAGCTTAGCCGGGACCACCCTAGATACGCAGTATTTT
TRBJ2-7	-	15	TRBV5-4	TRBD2	CASSVRGTSSYEQYF	TGTGCCAGCAGCGTGCGGGGGACCTCGAGCTACGAGCAGTACTTC
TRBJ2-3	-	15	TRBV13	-	CASSNPGDWEDTQYF	TGTGCCAGCAGCAACCCAGGGGATTGGGAAGATACGCAGTATTTT
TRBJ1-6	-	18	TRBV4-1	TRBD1	CASSPSAGQGARNSPLHF	TGCGCCAGCAGCCCCTCGGCGGGACAGGGGGCGCGTAATTCACCCCTCCACTTT
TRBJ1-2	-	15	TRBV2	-	CASSEARSKPYGYTF	TGTGCCAGCAGTGAAGCGCGTAGCAAGCCATATGGCTACACCTTC
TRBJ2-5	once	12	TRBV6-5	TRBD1	CASSYGTGLQYF	TGTGCCAGCAGTTACGGGACAGGGCTACAGTACTTC
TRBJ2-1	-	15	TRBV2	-	CASSSAFYPGAEQFF	TGTGCCAGCAGCAGTGCTTTTTACCCCGGGGCGGAGCAGTTCTTC
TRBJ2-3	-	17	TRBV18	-	CASSGVRSVSGTDTQYF	TGTGCCAGCTCCGGTGTACGTTCGGTTTCGGGCACAGATACGCAGTATTTT
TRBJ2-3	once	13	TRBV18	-	CASSPGMGDTQYF	TGTGCCAGCTCACCTGGGATGGGAGATACGCAGTATTTT
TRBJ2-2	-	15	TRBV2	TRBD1	CASTGTGGAGGELFF	TGTGCCAGCACCGGGACAGGGGGCGCGGGCGGGGAGCTGTTTTTT
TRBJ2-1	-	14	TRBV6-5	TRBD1	CASSRDRRYNEQFF	TGTGCCAGCAGTCGGGACAGGCGTTACAATGAGCAGTTCTTC
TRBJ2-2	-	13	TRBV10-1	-	CASSETSSGELFF	TGCGCCAGCAGTGAGACTAGTTCCGGGGAGCTGTTTTTT
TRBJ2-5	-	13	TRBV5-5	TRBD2	CASSFGRGETQYF	TGTGCCAGCAGCTTCGGGCGGGGGGAGACCCAGTACTTC
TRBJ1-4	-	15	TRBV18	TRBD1	CASSPQGQGAEKLFF	TGTGCCAGCTCACCCCAGGGACAGGGGGCCGAAAAACTGTTTTTT
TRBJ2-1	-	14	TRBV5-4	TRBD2	CASSLRGGYNEQFF	TGTGCCAGCAGCTTGCGGGGAGGGTACAATGAGCAGTTCTTC
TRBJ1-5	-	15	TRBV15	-	CATSRDGVKNQPQHF	TGTGCCACCAGCAGAGATGGGGTTAAGAATCAGCCCCAGCATTTT
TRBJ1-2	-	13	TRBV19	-	CAGGQGKGYGYTF	TGTGCCGGCGGCCAGGGGAAGGGTTATGGCTACACCTTC
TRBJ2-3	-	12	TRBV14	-	CASSQAPGTQYF	TGTGCCAGCAGCCAGGCCCCCGGTACGCAGTATTTT
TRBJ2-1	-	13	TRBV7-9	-	CASSLVAAYEQFF	TGTGCCAGCAGCTTAGTCGCGGCGTATGAGCAGTTCTTC
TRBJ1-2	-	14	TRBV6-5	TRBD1	CASSTGTGVYGYTF	TGTGCCAGCAGTACCGGGACAGGAGTCTATGGCTACACCTTC
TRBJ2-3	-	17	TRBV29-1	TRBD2	CSAEGGLAGVDIDTQYF	TGCAGCGCCGAAGGGGGACTAGCGGGGGTGGATATAGATACGCAGTATTTT
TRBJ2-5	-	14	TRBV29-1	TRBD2	CSVELAGAWETQYF	TGCAGCGTTGAATTAGCGGGGGCCTGGGAGACCCAGTACTTC
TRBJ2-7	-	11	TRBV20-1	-	CSARVSLREYF	TGCAGTGCTAGAGTCTCTTTGCGGGAGTACTTC
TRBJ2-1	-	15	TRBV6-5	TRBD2	CASSYVAGVLNEQFF	TGTGCCAGCAGTTATGTGGCGGGAGTATTGAATGAGCAGTTCTTC
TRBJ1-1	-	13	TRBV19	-	CASSIARGAEAFF	TGTGCCAGTAGTATAGCCAGGGGAGCTGAAGCTTTCTTT
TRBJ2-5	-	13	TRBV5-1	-	CASSLDPVKTQYF	TGCGCCAGCAGCTTGGATCCGGTGAAGACCCAGTACTTC
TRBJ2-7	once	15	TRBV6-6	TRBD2	CASIATSGGDHEQYF	TGTGCCAGCATTGCGACTAGCGGGGGGGATCACGAGCAGTACTTC
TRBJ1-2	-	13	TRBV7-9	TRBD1	CASSPRGDGGYTF	TGTGCCAGCAGCCCCAGGGGGGATGGCGGCTACACCTTC
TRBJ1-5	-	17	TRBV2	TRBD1	CASSGTGGAWDNQPQHF	TGTGCCAGCAGCGGGACAGGGGGCGCTTGGGACAATCAGCCCCAGCATTTT
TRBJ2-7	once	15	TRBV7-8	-	CASSLTRRGPYEQYF	TGTGCCAGCAGCTTAACTCGGCGGGGGCCCTACGAGCAGTACTTC
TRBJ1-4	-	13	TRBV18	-	CASSPLQEGELFF	TGTGCCAGCTCACCGCTACAGGAGGGCGAACTGTTTTTT
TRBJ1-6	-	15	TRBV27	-	CASRLGSGYNSPLHF	TGTGCCAGCAGGTTAGGCTCGGGTTATAATTCACCCCTCCACTTT
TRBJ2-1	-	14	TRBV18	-	CASSPPNSVNEQFF	TGTGCCAGCTCACCTCCGAACTCAGTCAATGAGCAGTTCTTC
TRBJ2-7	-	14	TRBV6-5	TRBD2	CASRALAGAYEQYF	TGTGCCAGCAGGGCACTAGCGGGGGCCTACGAGCAGTACTTC
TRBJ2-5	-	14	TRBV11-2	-	CASSPPEMGKTQYF	TGTGCCAGCAGCCCACCTGAAATGGGAAAGACCCAGTACTTC
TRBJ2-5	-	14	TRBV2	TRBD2	CASSGLAGAETQYF	TGTGCCAGCAGTGGACTAGCGGGGGCGGAGACCCAGTACTTC
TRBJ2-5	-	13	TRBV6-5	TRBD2	CASSQGLGETQYF	TGTGCCAGCAGTCAGGGACTAGGAGAGACCCAGTACTTC
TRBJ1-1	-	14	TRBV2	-	CASSWGGVAAEAFF	TGTGCCAGCAGTTGGGGTGGTGTGGCTGCTGAAGCTTTCTTT
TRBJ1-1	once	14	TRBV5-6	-	CASSLAIGDTEAFF	TGTGCCAGCAGCTTGGCCATTGGGGACACTGAAGCTTTCTTT